This T cell receptor beta chain was sequenced for a study of regulatory T cells in long-lasting Graves disease. The wider study: Antithyroid drugs had been taken under 3 months by newly diagnosed Graves' patients.

With iRepertoire HTBI primers and Arm-PCR of CDR3 regions, TCR beta libraries were built. TCRdb re-derived calls from the multiplex PCR reads in MiXCR, one entry per CDR3 protein. The sample gives 600,000 to 650,000 distinct CDR3 sequences, less than 20% of which show up once; 15% to 20% is in the top ten. Germline V gene sequence: CDR1 MGHRA, CDR2 YSYEKL. With 4 bases removed from V and 0 bases from J, the gap between germline ends came to 10 bases. This CDR3 contains 15 residues. Time point given: newly diagnosed GD, antithyroid drugs for less than 3 months. Generation of the TCR library employed RNA extracted from PBMCs. The patients were enrolled through endocrinology in Xi'an, China. Study-level findings and limits: Possibly, too few samples lowered accuracy.

About this clonotype: Its antigen is as yet unknown.

Another study also made use of these data, one on T cells in Graves' hyperthyroidism and ophthalmopathy. Per that paper: Ophthalmopathy cases were set apart from stable hyperthyroidism by a 13 V-J model.

The sequencing used peripheral blood mononuclear cells (PBMCs), collected at new diagnosis, from a patient treated with antithyroid drugs. The origin of this receptor is a woman in her twenties or thirties with Graves disease. This chain joins TRBV4-1 and TRBJ1-3; TRBD1 might be the D (6 bases). CDR3 in amino acids: CASSRGAVSGNTIYF. The CDR3 nucleotides read TGCGCCAGCAGCCGGGGGGCCGTCTCTGGAAACACCATATATTTT.